Below, one T cell receptor beta chain is given with its context. Its antigen remains unidentified. This CDR3 is built from 15 residues. TCRdb's table, derived via immunoSEQ multiplex PCR, lists solely in-frame clones and lacks some. The data hold some 21,000 clones, with over 80% observed a single time. This sample stems from a study of T cells in localized non-small cell lung cancer. The study, taken as a whole, reports: It was uninvolved adjacent lung that showed the highest T cell clonality, exceeding tumor.

The chain combines TRBV21-1 with TRBJ1-4. TRBV21-1 is a known pseudogene. This receptor was taken from a male donor at least 60 years old with stage I squamous cell lung carcinoma. This specimen consisted of peripheral blood, obtained before any cancer treatment. Here the CDR3 reads CASSKGRGTNEKLFF. CDR3 nucleotide sequence: TGTGCCAGCAGCAAAGGTAGAGGGACTAATGAAAAACTGTTTTTT.